This passage covers 8 T cell receptor beta chains from one sample sequenced in a study of chemoradiotherapy in HPV16-positive cancers. Sequencing was performed with immunoSEQ multiplex PCR; in TCRdb, only in-frame clones are kept and a portion is missing. The table records about 68,000 clones, more than 70% of them present only once. The sequenced sample was blood, obtained from a patient who underwent chemoradiotherapy. The receptor source for this set is a human donor with HPV-associated anogenital cancer.

The chain has TRBV4-2 and TRBJ2-5; 8 bases line up with TRBD2. Germline V gene data show CDR1 as LGHNA and CDR2 as YNFKEQ. The CDR3 runs 17 residues. With V trimmed by 1 base and J by 2 bases, 9 bases remained unmatched. The CDR3 protein is CASSQGQAPGGQETQYF. Here the CDR3 DNA reads TGTGCCAGCAGCCAAGGGCAGGCCCCGGGAGGGCAAGAGACCCAGTACTTC.

The chain recombines TRBV15 with TRBJ1-1; no firm D call. The CDR3 totals 15 residues. V lost 0 bases, J lost 1 base, and 9 bases lay in between. Germline loops: CDR1 LNHNV, CDR2 YYDKDF (reference sequence). Here the CDR3 reads CATSRDSRQNTEAFF. CDR3 sequence (DNA): TGTGCCACCAGCAGAGATTCGAGACAGAACACTGAAGCTTTCTTT.

The V call is TRBV5-4, the J call TRBJ1-5, with no clear D. CDR3 length: 15 residues. Germline CDR1 and CDR2: SGHNT and YYREEE (reference sequence). Trimming pared 0 bases from V and 4 bases from J, leaving 11 bases between. CDR3: CASSLGGGFNQPQHF. The CDR3 nucleotides read TGTGCCAGCAGCTTGGGGGGAGGATTTAATCAGCCCCAGCATTTT.

The CDR3 spells CASSKGPLEPAFF. As DNA, the CDR3 is TGTGCCAGCAGCAAAGGGCCCCTCGAGCCGGCTTTCTTT. The chain recombines TRBV6-5 with TRBJ1-1; D unclear. Deletions cut 6 bases from V and 11 bases from J, with 19 bases between. Germline assignment: CDR1 MNHEY and CDR2 SVGAGI. The CDR3 consists of 13 residues.

The gene calls are TRBV5-1 and TRBJ1-6; 9 nucleotides match TRBD1. The CDR3 contains 16 residues. Germline V gene sequence: CDR1 SGHRS, CDR2 YFSETQ. V lost 4 bases to trimming and J lost 8 bases; unmatched junction nucleotides: 10. CDR3 in DNA: TGCGCCAGCAGCCTAACACCGGGACAGGGTTATTCACCCCTCCACTTT. Its translation: CASSLTPGQGYSPLHF.

V and J are TRBV13 and TRBJ2-3, with TRBD2 matching 10 bases. Per germline, CDR1 PRHDT and CDR2 FYEKMQ (reference sequence). V lost 4 bases and J lost 5; bases outside the gene matches: 6. The CDR3 is 15 amino acids. The CDR3 loop is CASSSTQRGGDTQYF. The CDR3 coding sequence is TGTGCCAGCAGCTCCACCCAGCGGGGGGGAGATACGCAGTATTTT. The full variable domain, in which reference TRBV13 and TRBJ2-3 provide the parts outside the CDR3, is AAGVIQSPRHLIKEKRETATLKCYPIPRHDTVYWYQQGPGQDPQFLISFYEKMQSDKGSIPDRFSAQQFSDYHSELNMSSLELGDSALYFCASSSTQRGGDTQYFGPGTRLTVL.

This chain links TRBV5-1 with TRBJ1-1, with 7 bases lining up with TRBD1. V lost 4 bases and J lost 4; bases outside the gene matches: 13. The CDR3 totals 16 residues. Germline V gene sequence: CDR1 SGHRS, CDR2 YFSETQ. Here the CDR3 reads CASSPEAGGGVTEAFF. The CDR3 DNA reads TGCGCCAGCAGCCCGGAGGCAGGGGGTGGTGTCACTGAAGCTTTCTTT.

The chain couples TRBV14 to TRBJ2-1; a weak D match, TRBD1 (5 bases). CDR1 and CDR2 from the germline V gene are SGHDN and FVKESK. V shed 0 bases and J shed 7 bases, with 16 bases lying between them. The CDR3 sequence is 16 residues long. The CDR3 nucleotides read TGTGCCAGCAGCCAAGACACGGCAGGGATGAGTAATGAGCAGTTCTTC. It yields the protein CASSQDTAGMSNEQFF.